This T cell receptor beta chain was obtained from a study of shared clonotypes between healthy human individuals. Only CD45RO-negative cells positively selected for CCR7 counted as naive CD8 cells, so terminally differentiated effector memory CD45RA+ cells were excluded. Study results and limitations: Read depth was anticipated to influence clonotype sharing among donors. Memory subsets had estimated richness that was generally smaller than that of naive subsets.

About this clone itself: Its matching antigen is unknown.

TCRdb's copy holds only in-frame clones and misses some; the assay was immunoSEQ multiplex PCR. Of some 2 million clones in the sample, about 94% were seen once. V was shortened by 7 bases and J by 2 bases, with 11 bases between the two germline ends. CDR3 length: 13 amino acids. Germline V gives CDR1 SEHNR, CDR2 FQNEAQ (reference sequence). Sequencing used naive CD8+ T cells sorted from blood. The genes are TRBV7-9 and TRBJ2-5, with D perhaps matching TRBD2 (5 bases). This clonotype originated in a man aged 18 to 35 in good health. The DNA for the CDR3 is TGTGCCAGCAACGGGTTAGCGCAAGAGACCCAGTACTTC. Its translation is CASNGLAQETQYF. The full variable domain, completed using reference TRBV7-9 and TRBJ2-5, is DTGVSQNPRHKITKRGQNVTFRCDPISEHNRLYWYRQTLGQGPEFLTYFQNEAQLEKSRLLSDRFSAERPKGSFSTLEIQRTEQGDSAMYLCASNGLAQETQYFGPGTRLLVL.